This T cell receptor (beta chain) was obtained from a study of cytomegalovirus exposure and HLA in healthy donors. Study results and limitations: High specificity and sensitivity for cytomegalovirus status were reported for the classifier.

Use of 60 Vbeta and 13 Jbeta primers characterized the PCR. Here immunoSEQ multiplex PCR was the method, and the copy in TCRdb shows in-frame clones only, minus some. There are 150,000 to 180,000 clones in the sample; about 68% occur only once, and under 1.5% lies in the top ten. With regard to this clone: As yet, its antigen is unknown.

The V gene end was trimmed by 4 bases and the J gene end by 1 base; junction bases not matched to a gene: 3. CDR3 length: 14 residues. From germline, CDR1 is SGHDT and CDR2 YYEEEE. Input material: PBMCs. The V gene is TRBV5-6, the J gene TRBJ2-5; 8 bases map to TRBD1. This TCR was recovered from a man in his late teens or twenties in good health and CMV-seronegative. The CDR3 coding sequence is TGTGCCAGCAGCCCAGGGACAGGCCAAGAGACCCAGTACTTC. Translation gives CASSPGTGQETQYF.